A single sample gave rise to the 2 T cell receptor beta chains below, sequenced in a study of graft-versus-host responses after intestinal transplantation. Libraries were prepared by immunoSEQ multiplex PCR; TCRdb keeps only in-frame clonotypes and omits some of them. The sample consists of just under 7,000 clones, 30% to 35% of them appearing once. Responder cells labeled with CFSE (roughly 200,000) were co-plated with irradiated stimulator cells labeled with violet dye (roughly 200,000). Here the sequenced sample was alloreactive CD8+ T cells from a mixed lymphocyte reaction culture, taken before transplantation. Subset: CFSE-low proliferating T cells sorted from approximately six-day pre-transplant mixed lymphocyte reaction (GvH or HvG direction). These receptor sequences come from a human patient who was an organ donor for intestinal transplantation.

The chain joins TRBV5-1 to TRBJ1-4, with D unclear. Per germline, CDR1 SGHRS and CDR2 YFSETQ. The CDR3 contains 18 residues. Trimming stripped 1 base from V and 0 bases from J, with 16 bases between. In DNA form, the CDR3 reads TGCGCCAGCAGCTTGATTTCAGGATACATTGCAACTAATGAAAAACTGTTTTTT. Translating it yields CASSLISGYIATNEKLFF.

The chain joins TRBV19 to TRBJ2-7, with a possible D match to TRBD1 (6 bases). The CDR3 consists of 13 residues. Germline lookup yields CDR1 LNHDA and CDR2 SQIVND (reference sequence). Trimming took 1 base from V and 6 from J, leaving 10 bases between them. CDR3 sequence (DNA): TGTGCCAGTAGTATAGGGGGGCAACGCGAGCAGTACTTC. Amino acids: CASSIGGQREQYF.